This section outlines one TCR beta chain sequence together with its context. Original processing notes: From reference gene primer amplification, estimates of nucleated cell counts were derived. This table comes from immunoSEQ multiplex PCR, and its TCRdb copy is limited to in-frame clones, with some not included. V, J and clone size derive from that table, while D and trimming were established from the DNA sequence. The sample shows about 320,000 clones, 90% to 95% of them seen only once. The data derive from a study of blood T cell repertoires in COVID-19. Germline V gene data show CDR1 as SNHLY and CDR2 as FYNNEI. Trimming cost V 6 bases and J 0 bases, with 12 bases left between them. This CDR3 has 15 residues. Those who participated ranged in age from roughly 18 to 100 years and resided in approximately 23 US areas.

This clonotype originated in a woman aged 25 to 45 who had been exposed to COVID-19. The source material was PBMCs or T cells enriched from blood (not recorded which). The gene calls are TRBV2 and TRBJ1-5, with D tentatively TRBD1 (6 bases). The CDR3 spells CASRQGGYSNQPQHF. For the CDR3, the DNA is TGTGCCAGCAGACAGGGAGGGTATAGCAATCAGCCCCAGCATTTT.